This TCR beta chain was recorded in a study of T cells in Graves' hyperthyroidism and ophthalmopathy (dated by TCRdb to about 2019). A note on the overall study: Peripheral blood samples were taken at initial diagnosis, before any treatment was given. In about 6 Graves' hyperthyroidism patients, the study also compared T-cell repertoires from thyroid tissue with T-cell repertoires from blood. Following sampling, methimazole starting at 30 mg daily was given to hyperthyroidism patients, and high-dose intravenous methylprednisolone was given to ophthalmopathy patients. To identify distinguishing TCR V-J signatures, a discovery cohort of around 100 patients was used, comprising under 45 with Graves' ophthalmopathy and some 60 with stable Graves' hyperthyroidism. According to the paper, TCR Vbeta CDR3 sequencing was carried out on around 140 peripheral blood samples, which came from 40 to 45 ophthalmopathy, under 80 hyperthyroidism and approximately 17 progressor patients. The 100 or so discovery patients were randomly divided into training and test sets at a 7:3 ratio. An independent validation cohort of fewer than 20 hyperthyroidism patients and 15 or so patients who later progressed to ophthalmopathy tested prospective prediction of ophthalmopathy.

The germline V gene specifies SNHLY as CDR1 and FYNNEI as CDR2. The CDR3 numbers 14 residues from cysteine through phenylalanine. The CDR3 DNA has 42 bases and is translated from base 1. V loses 0 bases, J loses 1 base, and the germline ends lie 6 bases apart. This clonotype was counted once. The antigen it recognizes is unknown. No base-level quality is on record; no much larger clone is a single base apart. On its own, one read is weak support. Graves' hyperthyroidism was defined as stable when no progression to ophthalmopathy occurred over 18 months of follow-up. The hyperthyroidism patients were between 18 and 65 years old and newly diagnosed, with a disease duration of less than 2 months. Patients with uncontrolled infections, other autoimmune diseases, pregnancy or lactation were excluded. Diagnoses were established on the basis of clinical symptoms, serum thyroxine and TRAb, thyroid ultrasound, and orbital computed tomography. PBMCs were isolated from about 9.1 ml of fresh peripheral blood by Ficoll-Paque density gradient centrifugation. Total RNA was extracted using Trizol reagent, and RNA quality was assessed on an Agilent 2100 Bioanalyzer.

General findings and caveats noted by the study authors: During validation, the model predicted progression to ophthalmopathy a median of approximately 6.5 months ahead of onset, with approximately 71% sensitivity and less than 85% specificity. A 13 V-J signature model separated ophthalmopathy from stable hyperthyroidism, with about 88% sensitivity and roughly 81% specificity in cross-validation and 80%/75% in testing. Blood samples also contained most of the expanded thyroid clonotypes (frequency above 0.001), which suggests that blood repertoires may reflect thyroid immune responses. Sample size was not statistically predetermined, and investigators were not blinded to group allocation.

The TCR beta CDR3 regions were amplified from RNA transcripts. A first-round RT-PCR of the TCR CDR3 used the HTBI primer set with the Qiagen OneStep RT-PCR kit. A second multiplex PCR round built the libraries, followed by size selection and purification. The libraries were sequenced on an Illumina HiSeq2000 using paired-end 100 bp reads. The source study handled its data this way. Raw data were processed with SOAPnuke, discarding reads with adapters, uncalled bases, mean Phred below 15, or no exact constant-primer or identifier match. High-quality paired reads were merged using COPE v1.2.5, and each unique nucleotide sequence was defined as a clonotype. MiTCR v1.1 was used to align clonotypes to the IMGT TRBV, TRBD and TRBJ reference segments. The analysis was restricted to V-J combinations with a frequency above 0.0001, which together covered 99% to 99.2% of the repertoires. The TCS score was defined as F50 (clonal expansion) divided by E x V (chaos), with BLOSUM62-based TCRdist calculated between CDR3 peptides within each V-J. Welch's t-statistics and random forest reduced roughly 500 V-J features to some 14, which were used in a naive Bayes classifier (R e1071). The public sequencing data were trimmed at Q25 with fastp and processed into clonotypes with MiXCR by TCRdb, which kept only in-frame beta chains. Here each entry gathers all rows of one CDR3 protein and keeps the most common genes and DNA. TCRdb's processing, not the study's, gives the V and J calls here. This sample holds about 400,000 distinct CDR3 sequences; 15% to 19% were observed only once. The ten largest clonotypes hold roughly 7.4% of the sample.

This chain joins TRBV2 to TRBJ2-5; the D gene is perhaps TRBD1 or TRBD2, as each covers 5 bases. The clonotype was recovered from a young woman with Graves' hyperthyroidism. Sequencing was performed on blood. The sequenced DNA is TGTGCCAGCAGTGAAGCGGGGGTCCAAGAGACCCAGTACTTC. It specifies CASSEAGVQETQYF. The full variable domain, with segments outside the CDR3 supplied by the reference TRBV2 and TRBJ2-5 proteins, appears as EPEVTQTPSHQVTQMGQEVILRCVPISNHLYFYWYRQILGQKVEFLVSFYNNEISEKSEIFDDQFSVERPDGSNFTLKIRSTKLEDSAMYFCASSEAGVQETQYFGPGTRLLVL.